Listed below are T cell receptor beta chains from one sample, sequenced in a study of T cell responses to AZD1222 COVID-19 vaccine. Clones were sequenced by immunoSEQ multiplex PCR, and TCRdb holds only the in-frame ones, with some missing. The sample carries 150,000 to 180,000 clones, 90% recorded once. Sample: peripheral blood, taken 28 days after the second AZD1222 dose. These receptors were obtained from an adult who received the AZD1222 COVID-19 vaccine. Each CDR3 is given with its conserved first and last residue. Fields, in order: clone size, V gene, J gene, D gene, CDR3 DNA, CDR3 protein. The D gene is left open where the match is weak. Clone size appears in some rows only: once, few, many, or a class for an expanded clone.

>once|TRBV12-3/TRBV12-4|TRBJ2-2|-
TGTGCCAGCAGTTGGGGGGGCCCCGGGGAGCTGTTTTTT
CASSWGGPGELFF
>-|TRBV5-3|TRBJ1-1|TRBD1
TGTGCCAGAAGCCTCTGGACAGGGTTTATTGAAGCTTTCTTT
CARSLWTGFIEAFF
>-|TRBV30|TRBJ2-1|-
TGTGCCTGGACGGACTACCCGTTATACAATGAGCAGTTCTTC
CAWTDYPLYNEQFF
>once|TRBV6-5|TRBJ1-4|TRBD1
TGTGCCAGCTCCGGGACAGATGCAACTAATGAAAAACTGTTTTTT
CASSGTDATNEKLFF
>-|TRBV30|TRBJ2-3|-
TGTGCCTGGAGGATCTCGGGCAGGGATACGCAGTATTTT
CAWRISGRDTQYF
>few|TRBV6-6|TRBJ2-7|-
TGTGCCAGCAGTTACTCATCCTACGAGCAGTACTTC
CASSYSSYEQYF
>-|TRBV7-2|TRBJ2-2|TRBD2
TGTGCCAGCAGCTTCACACTAGCGGGAAACACCGGGGAGCTGTTTTTT
CASSFTLAGNTGELFF
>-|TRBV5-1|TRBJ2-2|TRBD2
TGCGCCAGCAGCCAACTAGCGGCGAACACCGGGGAGCTGTTTTTT
CASSQLAANTGELFF
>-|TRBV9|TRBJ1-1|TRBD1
TGTGCCAGCACCGTCCCCAGACAGGGGGCGTACACTGAAGCTTTCTTT
CASTVPRQGAYTEAFF
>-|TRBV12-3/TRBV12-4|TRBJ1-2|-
TGTGCCAGCAGTTTACGGTGGGGCTATGGCTACACCTTC
CASSLRWGYGYTF
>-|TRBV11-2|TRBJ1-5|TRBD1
TGTGCCAGCAGCCCGGGACAGGGGTCTTTTCGGCCCCAGCATTTT
CASSPGQGSFRPQHF
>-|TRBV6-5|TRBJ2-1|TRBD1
TGTGCCAGCAGTTACTCGGACAGGGGAACTCCGTTCTTC
CASSYSDRGTPFF
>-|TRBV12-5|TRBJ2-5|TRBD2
TGTGCTAGTGGTTTGGAAGGACTAGCGGGAGAGACCCAGTACTTC
CASGLEGLAGETQYF
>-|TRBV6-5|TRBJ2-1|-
TGTGCCAGCAGCCGGGAGTTAGTTTCCTACAATGAGCAGTTCTTC
CASSRELVSYNEQFF
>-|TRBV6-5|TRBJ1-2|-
TGTGCCAGCAGTTACTCGGCGATGGGCCGAGTCTATGGCTACACCTTC
CASSYSAMGRVYGYTF
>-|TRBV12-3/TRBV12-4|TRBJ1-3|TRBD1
TGTGCCAGCAGGAGGACAGGGAGGAACACCATATATTTT
CASRRTGRNTIYF
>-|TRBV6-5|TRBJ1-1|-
TGTGCCAGCAGTTGGGCGCCGAACACTGAAGCTTTCTTT
CASSWAPNTEAFF
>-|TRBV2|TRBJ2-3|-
TGTGCCAGCAGTAGGACCACAGATACGCAGTATTTT
CASSRTTDTQYF
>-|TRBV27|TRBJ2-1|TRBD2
TGTGCCAGCAGTTTTGGACTAGCCCTATACAATGAGCAGTTCTTC
CASSFGLALYNEQFF
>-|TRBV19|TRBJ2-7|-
TGTGCCAGTAGTCAGTCTCTGGTAAACTACGAGCAGTACTTC
CASSQSLVNYEQYF
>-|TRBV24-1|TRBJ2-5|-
TGTGCCACCAGTGATTCGGGCCTACGGGAGACCCAGTACTTC
CATSDSGLRETQYF
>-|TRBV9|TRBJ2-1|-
TGTGCCAGCAGCTCAACTCGGGGGCGGTCCTACAATGAGCAGTTCTTC
CASSSTRGRSYNEQFF
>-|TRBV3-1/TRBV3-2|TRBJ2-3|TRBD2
TGTGCCAGCAGCCAAGCAGCGGGAGGAATTACAGATACGCAGTATTTT
CASSQAAGGITDTQYF